The 4 T cell receptor beta chains given below trace back to one sample, sequenced in a study of cytomegalovirus exposure and HLA in healthy donors. Vbeta (60) and Jbeta (13) primers were used in the PCR. Sequencing was performed with immunoSEQ multiplex PCR; in TCRdb, only in-frame clones are kept and a portion is missing. This table holds 180,000 or so clones, roughly 79% found once. The sequenced material came from PBMCs. The origin of the receptors is a young woman in good health and CMV-seropositive.

The chain links TRBV14 to TRBJ1-1; D may be TRBD1 (6 bases). Deletions cut 5 bases from V and 0 bases from J, with 10 bases between. The germline gives CDR1 SGHDN, CDR2 FVKESK. The CDR3 consists of 14 residues. The CDR3 spells CASSKTGMNTEAFF. The CDR3 DNA reads TGTGCCAGCAGCAAGACAGGCATGAACACTGAAGCTTTCTTT.

The chain combines TRBV29-1 with TRBJ1-1, with D unclear. The germline V gene has CDR1 SQVTM and CDR2 ANQGSEA. The CDR3 is 11 amino acids. V was clipped by 5 bases and J by 1 base, with 5 bases between them. The CDR3 loop reads CSVTENTEAFF. The CDR3 DNA is TGCAGCGTTACAGAGAACACTGAAGCTTTCTTT. Combining the CDR3 with reference TRBV29-1 and TRBJ1-1 gives the whole variable domain SAVISQKPSRDICQRGTSLTIQCQVDSQVTMMFWYRQQPGQSLTLIATANQGSEATYESGFVIDKFPISRPNLTFSTLTVSNMSPEDSSIYLCSVTENTEAFFGQGTRLTVV.

The genes are TRBV20-1 and TRBJ1-1, with D possibly being TRBD1 (5 bases). The V gene's germline CDR1 is DFQATT and CDR2 SNEGSKA (reference sequence). The CDR3 is 11 amino acids. The chain's CDR3 is CRPAGGTEAFF. The CDR3 DNA follows: TGCAGGCCAGCGGGGGGAACTGAAGCTTTCTTT.

V usage is TRBV28 and J usage is TRBJ1-4; weak D call: TRBD1 (5 bases). V was cut by 2 bases and J by 3 bases, with 13 bases left in between. CDR3 size: 16 residues. CDR1 is MDHEN and CDR2 is SYDVKM in the germline V gene. The CDR3 protein is CASSLGRGLANEKLFF. In DNA form, the CDR3 reads TGTGCCAGCAGTTTAGGGAGGGGATTGGCTAATGAAAAACTGTTTTTT.